This record looks at one TCR beta chain sequence and its context. These data belong to a study of technical replicates of blood from several donors. Method: immunoSEQ multiplex PCR; TCRdb's copy keeps in-frame clones and lacks some. Among about 66,000 clones listed, 88% were seen once. Germline V gene sequence: CDR1 MNHNY, CDR2 SVGAGI (reference sequence). The length of the CDR3 is 15 residues. V shed 1 base and J shed 5 bases, with 12 bases lying between them. The TCR originated in a human donor in good health. Some clones in this sample may be carry-over from other donors' samples. Sequencing input: PBMCs. The V call is TRBV6-6, the J call TRBJ2-1, with a tentative D call TRBD2 (6 bases). The CDR3 loop is CASSYFLANNNEQFF. CDR3 sequence (DNA): TGTGCCAGCAGTTACTTCCTAGCGAACAACAATGAGCAGTTCTTC.